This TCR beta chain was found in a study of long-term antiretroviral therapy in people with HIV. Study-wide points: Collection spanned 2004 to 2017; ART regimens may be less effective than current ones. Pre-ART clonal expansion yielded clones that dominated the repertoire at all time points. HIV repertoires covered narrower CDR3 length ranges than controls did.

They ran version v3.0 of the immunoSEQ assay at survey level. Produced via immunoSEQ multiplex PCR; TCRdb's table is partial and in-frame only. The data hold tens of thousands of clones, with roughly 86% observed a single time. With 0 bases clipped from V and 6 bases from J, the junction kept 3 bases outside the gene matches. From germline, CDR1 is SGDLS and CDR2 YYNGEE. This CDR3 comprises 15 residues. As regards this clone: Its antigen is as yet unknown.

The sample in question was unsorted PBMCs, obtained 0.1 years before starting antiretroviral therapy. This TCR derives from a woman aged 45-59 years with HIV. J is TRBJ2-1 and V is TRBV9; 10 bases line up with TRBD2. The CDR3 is CASSVESSGGNEQFF. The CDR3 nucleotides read TGTGCCAGCAGCGTAGAGTCTAGCGGGGGCAATGAGCAGTTCTTC.